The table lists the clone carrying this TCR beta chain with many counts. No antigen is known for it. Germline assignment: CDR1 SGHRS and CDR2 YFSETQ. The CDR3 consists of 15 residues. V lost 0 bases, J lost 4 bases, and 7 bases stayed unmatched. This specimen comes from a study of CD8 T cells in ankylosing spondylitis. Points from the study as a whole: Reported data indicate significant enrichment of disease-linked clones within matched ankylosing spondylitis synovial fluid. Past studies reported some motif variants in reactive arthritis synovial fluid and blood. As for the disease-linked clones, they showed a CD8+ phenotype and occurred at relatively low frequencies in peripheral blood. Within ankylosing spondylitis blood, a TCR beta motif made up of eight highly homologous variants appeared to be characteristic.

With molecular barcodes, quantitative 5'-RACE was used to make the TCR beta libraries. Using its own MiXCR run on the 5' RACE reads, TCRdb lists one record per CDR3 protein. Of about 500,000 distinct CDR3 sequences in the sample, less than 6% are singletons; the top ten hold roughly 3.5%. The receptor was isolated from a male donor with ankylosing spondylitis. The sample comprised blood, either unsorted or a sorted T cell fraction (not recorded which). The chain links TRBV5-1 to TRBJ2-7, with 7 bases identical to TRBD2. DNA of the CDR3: TGCGCCAGCAGCTTGGGCGGGGGTGAAATTTACGAGCAGTACTTC. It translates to CASSLGGGEIYEQYF.